This T cell receptor beta chain came from a study of shared clonotypes between healthy human individuals. Regarding the study as a whole: Rarefaction demonstrated incomplete sorted-subset sequencing despite large depth.

Assay: immunoSEQ multiplex PCR; the TCRdb copy retains only in-frame clones and omits some. Among over 2 million clones listed, 85% to 95% were seen once. This clone came up once. The antigen remains undetermined. In the same sample, other DNA sequences code for this CDR3. This CDR3 is 13 amino acids long. Germline loops: CDR1 SGHDT, CDR2 YYEEEE. Deletions cut 2 bases from V and 4 bases from J, with 10 bases between. The V and J genes are TRBV5-6 and TRBJ2-7; D gene unclear. What was sequenced was naive CD4+ T cells sorted from blood. Subset described: CD45RA+ positively selected. The receptor was isolated from a man aged 18 to 29 in good health. The CDR3 DNA reads as TGTGCCAGCAGCTTAGGTCCTTTGTACGAGCAGTACTTC. Amino acids: CASSLGPLYEQYF.